This T cell receptor beta chain was identified in a study of T cells in Graves' hyperthyroidism and ophthalmopathy. Notes on the study in general: Ophthalmopathy was told apart from stable hyperthyroidism by a 13 V-J model.

It was RNA transcripts that yielded the amplified TCR beta CDR3 regions. Carried out on the TCR CDR3, a first-round RT-PCR used the HTBI primer set. TCRdb redid the calling of the multiplex PCR reads with MiXCR, one entry per CDR3 protein. Of approximately 690,000 distinct CDR3 sequences in the sample, more than 12% were seen once. This clonotype was recorded at least ten times. The antigen remains unidentified. The CDR3 runs 17 residues. Trimming pared 2 bases from V and 7 bases from J, leaving 18 bases between. Germline CDR1 and CDR2: ENHRY and SYGVKD. The sequenced sample consisted of blood. The clonotype comes from a woman aged 45-65 years with Graves' ophthalmopathy. The chain links TRBV10-3 to TRBJ1-6, with D possibly matching TRBD1 (6 bases). CDR3 DNA: TGTGCCATCAGTGAGGCAGCTACAGGGTCTTACAATTCACCCCTCCACTTT. Its protein product is CAISEAATGSYNSPLHF.